The entry below describes one T cell receptor (beta chain). Its antigen is currently unknown. The V gene end was trimmed by 5 bases and the J gene end by 6 bases; junction bases not matched to a gene: 16. This CDR3 is built from 18 residues. This entry comes from a study of T cell repertoires in cytomegalovirus infection. TCRdb re-called the reads with MiXCR, one entry per CDR3 protein. The table lists 450,000 to 650,000 distinct CDR3 sequences, around 40% of them singletons. Findings and limits, study-wide: Predominance within the ex vivo response was attributable to HLA-C-restricted CMV-specific TCR beta clonotypes.

This TCR was sampled from a human donor in good health (CMV status not recorded). Some clones in this sample may be carry-over from other donors' samples. The V call is TRBV12-3 or TRBV12-4, the J call TRBJ2-7, with 13 bases lining up with TRBD2. The source was cultured PBMCs, collected from culture after CMV antigen stimulation. The CDR3, as DNA: TGTGCCAGCAGTACCGGACTAGCGGGAGAGACCCCCTTCCCCGAGCAGTACTTC. Protein product: CASSTGLAGETPFPEQYF.